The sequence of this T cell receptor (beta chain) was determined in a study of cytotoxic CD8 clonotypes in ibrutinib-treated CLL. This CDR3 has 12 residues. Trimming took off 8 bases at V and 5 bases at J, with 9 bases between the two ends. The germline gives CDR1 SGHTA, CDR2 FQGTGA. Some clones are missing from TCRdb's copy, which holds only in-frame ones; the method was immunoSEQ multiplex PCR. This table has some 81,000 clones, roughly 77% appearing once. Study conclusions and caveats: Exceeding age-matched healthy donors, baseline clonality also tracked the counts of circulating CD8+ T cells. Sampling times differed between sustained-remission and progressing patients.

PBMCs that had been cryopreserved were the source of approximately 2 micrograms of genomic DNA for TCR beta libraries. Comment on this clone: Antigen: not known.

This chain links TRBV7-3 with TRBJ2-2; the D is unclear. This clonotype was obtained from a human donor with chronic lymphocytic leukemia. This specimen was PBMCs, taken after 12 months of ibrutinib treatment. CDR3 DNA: TGTGCCAGCGGGCCCTCGACCGGGGAGCTGTTTTTT. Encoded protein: CASGPSTGELFF.